This TCR beta chain is from a study of PD-1 blockade in classical Hodgkin lymphoma. Measured with immunoSEQ multiplex PCR; TCRdb has only the in-frame clones, and not every one. The sample has some 39,000 clones; around 80% are singletons. The CDR3 sequence is 11 residues long. Germline V CDR1 and CDR2: GTSNPN, SVGIG (reference sequence). The V and J ends lost 0 bases and 8 bases respectively, with 5 bases between them. As to time point: cycle 4 day 1 (C4D1), after more than five weeks of nivolumab. Brentuximab vedotin exposure varied among the patients, all of whom had relapsed after autologous stem cell transplantation.

The genes are TRBV30 and TRBJ2-4; the D is unclear. This clonotype was obtained from a human donor with classical Hodgkin lymphoma. The specimen comprised peripheral blood mononuclear cells (PBMCs), sampled before the fourth cycle of nivolumab. The CDR3 spells CAWSVGDIQYF. CDR3 DNA sequence: TGTGCCTGGAGTGTTGGGGACATTCAGTACTTC.